This is a list of T cell receptor beta chains from one sample in a study of blood T cell repertoires in COVID-19. This table comes from immunoSEQ multiplex PCR, and its TCRdb copy is limited to in-frame clones, with some not included. The sample holds approximately 240,000 clones, 70% to 85% seen once. The sequencing input was peripheral blood. These receptors were collected from a woman at least 80 years old with active or convalescent COVID-19. The CDR3 runs from the conserved cysteine through the conserved F or W. The D gene is left open where the match is weak. Clone size is not always given. Where it is, it says once, few, many or a class for expanded clones.

.	TRBV9	.	TRBJ2-3	CASSSTTGSTDTQYF	TGTGCCAGCAGCTCCACGACAGGTTCCACAGATACGCAGTATTTT
TRBD1	TRBV24-1	once	TRBJ2-1	CATSDQGQALYNEQFF	TGTGCCACCAGTGATCAAGGACAGGCACTCTACAATGAGCAGTTCTTC
TRBD2	TRBV27	.	TRBJ2-2	CASSIAGGITGELFF	TGTGCCAGCAGTATAGCGGGGGGAATCACCGGGGAGCTGTTTTTT
.	TRBV9	.	TRBJ1-2	CASSKDSGGYTF	TGTGCCAGCAGCAAGGACAGCGGTGGCTACACCTTC
.	TRBV5-6	.	TRBJ2-7	CASSFGGPLGGEQYF	TGTGCCAGCAGCTTCGGGGGACCCCTGGGAGGCGAGCAGTACTTC
.	TRBV28	.	TRBJ1-2	CASSSGSYGYTF	TGTGCCAGCAGTTCGGGAAGCTATGGCTACACCTTC
TRBD2	TRBV24-1	.	TRBJ2-1	CATSDASGSSYNEQFF	TGTGCCACCAGTGACGCTAGCGGGAGCTCCTACAATGAGCAGTTCTTC
.	TRBV5-1	.	TRBJ1-2	CASSLGQGLSSGYGYTF	TGCGCCAGCAGCTTGGGTCAGGGGCTCTCCTCAGGGTATGGCTACACCTTC
.	TRBV2	.	TRBJ2-1	CASSSWGDEQFF	TGTGCCAGCAGTAGTTGGGGGGATGAGCAGTTCTTC
.	TRBV10-3	.	TRBJ1-4	CAISEQGLNEKLFF	TGTGCCATCAGTGAGCAGGGGCTTAATGAAAAACTGTTTTTT
.	TRBV28	few	TRBJ1-5	CASSLGAPIGSNQPQHF	TGTGCCAGCAGTTTAGGGGCCCCCATAGGCAGCAATCAGCCCCAGCATTTT
.	TRBV15	few	TRBJ1-6	CATSRDLGRNSPLHF	TGTGCCACCAGCAGAGACCTGGGGCGGAATTCACCCCTCCACTTT
TRBD2	TRBV18	.	TRBJ2-5	CASSPPGTSGETQYF	TGTGCCAGCTCACCGCCAGGGACTAGCGGGGAGACCCAGTACTTC
.	TRBV15	.	TRBJ1-4	CATSTPGQGMEKLFF	TGTGCCACCAGCACCCCAGGGCAGGGCATGGAAAAACTGTTTTTT
.	TRBV5-1	few	TRBJ1-1	CASSPGEMNTEAFF	TGCGCCAGCAGCCCCGGGGAGATGAACACTGAAGCTTTCTTT
TRBD1	TRBV18	.	TRBJ1-2	CASSPQGDNGYTF	TGTGCCAGCTCACCGCAGGGGGACAATGGCTACACCTTC
TRBD1	TRBV30	.	TRBJ1-1	CAWNKGAMNTEAFF	TGTGCCTGGAACAAGGGGGCCATGAACACTGAAGCTTTCTTT
.	TRBV5-5	.	TRBJ2-3	CASLISTDTQYF	TGTGCCAGCTTAATCAGCACAGATACGCAGTATTTT
.	TRBV30	.	TRBJ1-5	CAWSSSGNQPQHF	TGTGCCTGGAGTTCCTCGGGAAATCAGCCCCAGCATTTT
.	TRBV10-1	.	TRBJ1-5	CASSASNQPQHF	TGCGCCAGCAGTGCTAGTAACCAGCCCCAGCATTTT
TRBD1	TRBV5-1	.	TRBJ1-2	CASGTGDSLNYGYTF	TGCGCCAGCGGGACAGGGGACAGCCTTAACTATGGCTACACCTTC
TRBD1	TRBV19	.	TRBJ1-5	CASSPGQGFQPQHF	TGTGCCAGTTCTCCAGGACAGGGGTTTCAGCCCCAGCATTTT
.	TRBV18	.	TRBJ2-3	CASSPPEGGATDTQYF	TGTGCCAGCTCACCACCGGAAGGGGGGGCCACAGATACGCAGTATTTT
.	TRBV30	.	TRBJ1-1	CAWSGWGGSSEAFF	TGTGCCTGGAGTGGTTGGGGGGGTAGTTCTGAAGCTTTCTTT
TRBD2	TRBV11-3	.	TRBJ2-3	CASSLDRTRAQYF	TGTGCCAGCAGCTTAGACAGGACTAGGGCGCAGTATTTT
.	TRBV27	.	TRBJ2-2	CASSRVSNTGELFF	TGTGCCAGCAGCAGGGTCAGTAACACCGGGGAGCTGTTTTTT
TRBD2	TRBV2	.	TRBJ2-2	CASSKSGGALTGELFF	TGTGCCAGCAGTAAGAGCGGGGGGGCGTTGACCGGGGAGCTGTTTTTT
TRBD2	TRBV5-1	.	TRBJ2-7	CASRPLGASGFGEQYF	TGCGCCAGCAGGCCGCTCGGGGCTAGCGGGTTTGGCGAGCAGTACTTC
.	TRBV28	.	TRBJ1-4	CASSVLGALNEKLFF	TGTGCCAGCAGCGTGTTGGGAGCTCTTAATGAAAAACTGTTTTTT
.	TRBV13	many	TRBJ2-7	CASSLGRVPYEQYF	TGTGCCAGCAGCTTAGGCAGGGTCCCCTACGAGCAGTACTTC
TRBD1	TRBV28	once	TRBJ1-2	CASSLGTGAVYGYTF	TGTGCCAGCAGTTTAGGGACAGGGGCGGTCTATGGCTACACCTTC
.	TRBV2	.	TRBJ2-3	CARGLGGQDTQYF	TGTGCCAGGGGTTTAGGGGGTCAAGATACGCAGTATTTT
TRBD2	TRBV5-1	few	TRBJ2-5	CASSLGTSGGLQETQYF	TGCGCCAGCAGCTTAGGGACTAGCGGGGGGTTACAAGAGACCCAGTACTTC
TRBD1	TRBV6-5	.	TRBJ1-2	CASERRTGLSYGYTF	TGTGCCAGCGAAAGAAGGACAGGCCTAAGCTATGGCTACACCTTC
TRBD2	TRBV6-1	.	TRBJ2-7	CASSEPGREAYEQYF	TGTGCCAGCAGTGAACCGGGCCGGGAGGCCTACGAGCAGTACTTC
TRBD2	TRBV15	.	TRBJ2-5	CATSRGLAGAQETQYF	TGTGCCACCAGCAGAGGGTTAGCGGGGGCCCAAGAGACCCAGTACTTC
TRBD1	TRBV19	.	TRBJ2-3	CASSRQGQIDTQYF	TGTGCCAGTTCTCGACAGGGGCAGATAGATACGCAGTATTTT
TRBD2	TRBV7-6	.	TRBJ2-2	CASSPGTSGSENTGELFF	TGTGCCAGCAGCCCGGGGACTAGCGGGAGCGAGAACACCGGGGAGCTGTTTTTT
.	TRBV12-3/TRBV12-4	.	TRBJ1-2	CASSFQGTYGYTF	TGTGCCAGCAGTTTTCAGGGGACCTATGGCTACACCTTC
TRBD2	TRBV9	.	TRBJ2-3	CASSLGTSGGTDTQYF	TGTGCCAGCAGCCTCGGGACTAGCGGAGGCACAGATACGCAGTATTTT
.	TRBV19	.	TRBJ1-5	CASMFWAGPSNQPQHF	TGTGCCAGTATGTTTTGGGCAGGCCCTAGCAATCAGCCCCAGCATTTT
.	TRBV10-3	.	TRBJ1-1	CAIKGGARDTEAFF	TGTGCCATTAAAGGGGGGGCCAGAGACACTGAAGCTTTCTTT
.	TRBV3-1/TRBV3-2	.	TRBJ1-2	CASSHFDRQSRLGYTF	TGTGCCAGCAGCCATTTTGACAGGCAGAGTCGGTTGGGCTACACCTTC
.	TRBV5-1	.	TRBJ2-1	CASSLASTDNEQFF	TGCGCCAGCAGCTTGGCGTCTACCGACAATGAGCAGTTCTTC
.	TRBV25-1	.	TRBJ1-6	CASSEREAGGGSPLHF	TGTGCCAGCAGTGAACGGGAGGCAGGTGGTGGTTCACCCCTCCACTTT
.	TRBV27	.	TRBJ1-2	CASSLRDSSLNGYTF	TGTGCCAGCAGTTTAAGAGACAGCTCCCTGAATGGCTACACCTTC
.	TRBV7-2	.	TRBJ1-3	CASSLDYGNTIYF	TGTGCCAGCAGCTTAGATTATGGAAACACCATATATTTT
.	TRBV3-1/TRBV3-2	.	TRBJ2-7	CASSQGGHQAEQYF	TGTGCCAGCAGCCAAGGAGGACACCAGGCCGAGCAGTACTTC
.	TRBV28	once	TRBJ1-2	CASRVLLNLNYGYTF	TGTGCCAGCAGGGTACTCCTCAACCTTAACTATGGCTACACCTTC
TRBD1	TRBV6-5	.	TRBJ1-2	CASSSGQGIYGYTF	TGTGCCAGCAGTTCAGGACAGGGGATCTATGGCTACACCTTC
TRBD1	TRBV6-6	once	TRBJ1-3	CASSSDRVGGDTIYF	TGTGCCAGCAGCTCCGACAGGGTTGGAGGGGACACCATATATTTT
TRBD1	TRBV20-1	.	TRBJ1-6	CRTGQGTALHF	TGCAGGACGGGACAGGGGACGGCCCTCCACTTT
.	TRBV5-1	.	TRBJ2-6	CASSLFALSSGANVLTF	TGCGCCAGCAGCTTGTTCGCGCTAAGCTCTGGGGCCAACGTCCTGACTTTC
TRBD1	TRBV19	.	TRBJ2-5	CASSSSDRQTQYF	TGTGCCAGTAGTTCGTCGGACAGGCAGACCCAGTACTTC
.	TRBV3-1/TRBV3-2	.	TRBJ2-4	CASSQDSSRTKNIQYF	TGTGCCAGCAGCCAAGATAGTAGCAGAACCAAAAACATTCAGTACTTC
TRBD2	TRBV5-4	.	TRBJ2-5	CASSSGLAGGVMQETQYF	TGTGCCAGCAGCTCGGGACTAGCGGGGGGAGTAATGCAAGAGACCCAGTACTTC
.	TRBV30	.	TRBJ1-5	CAWTLWGENQPQHF	TGTGCCTGGACCCTATGGGGCGAAAATCAGCCCCAGCATTTT
.	TRBV5-8	few	TRBJ1-2	CASSPGTGLIYGYTF	TGTGCCAGCAGCCCAGGGACGGGACTCATCTATGGCTACACCTTC
TRBD2	TRBV30	.	TRBJ2-3	CAWSVLGGRGGTDTQYF	TGTGCCTGGAGTGTATTGGGGGGACGGGGGGGCACAGATACGCAGTATTTT